A selection of T cell receptor beta chains follows, all from one sample in a study of T cells in Graves' hyperthyroidism and ophthalmopathy. Each CDR3 protein gets one entry after TCRdb re-called the multiplex PCR reads with MiXCR. The sample consists of about 560,000 distinct CDR3 sequences, around 17% of them appearing once. The sample comprised blood. Receptor source: a young woman with Graves' hyperthyroidism. Each CDR3 is given with its conserved first and last residue. Fields, in order: clone size, J gene, V gene, CDR3 length, CDR3 protein. Size is omitted from some rows. Given values are once, few, many or a class for expanded clones.

clone size: many; J gene: TRBJ2-7; V gene: TRBV6-5; CDR3 length: 17; CDR3 protein: CASSYSMSPAGGLKQYF
clone size: NA; J gene: TRBJ2-3; V gene: TRBV2; CDR3 length: 16; CDR3 protein: CASSLTSGRASDTQYF
clone size: NA; J gene: TRBJ1-1; V gene: TRBV10-3; CDR3 length: 12; CDR3 protein: CAITMGGTEAFF
clone size: many; J gene: TRBJ2-7; V gene: TRBV7-8; CDR3 length: 16; CDR3 protein: CASSLGTSGGADEQYF
clone size: many; J gene: TRBJ2-1; V gene: TRBV6-2/TRBV6-3; CDR3 length: 14; CDR3 protein: CASSFLDRGPEQFF
clone size: many; J gene: TRBJ1-1; V gene: TRBV28; CDR3 length: 14; CDR3 protein: CASRQSGTHTEAFF
clone size: NA; J gene: TRBJ1-2; V gene: TRBV19; CDR3 length: 12; CDR3 protein: CASSVASYGYTF
clone size: NA; J gene: TRBJ2-3; V gene: TRBV30; CDR3 length: 15; CDR3 protein: CAWSTTGAYTDTQYF
clone size: few; J gene: TRBJ2-7; V gene: TRBV5-1; CDR3 length: 13; CDR3 protein: CASSRVDSYEQYF
clone size: many; J gene: TRBJ2-5; V gene: TRBV24-1; CDR3 length: 15; CDR3 protein: CATSDLDGRQETQYF
clone size: many; J gene: TRBJ1-1; V gene: TRBV20-1; CDR3 length: 14; CDR3 protein: CSARPPRESPEAFF
clone size: NA; J gene: TRBJ2-6; V gene: TRBV3-1; CDR3 length: 16; CDR3 protein: CASSQAGVSGANVLTF
clone size: NA; J gene: TRBJ1-1; V gene: TRBV6-2/TRBV6-3; CDR3 length: 15; CDR3 protein: CASQKIQGSIPEAFF
clone size: many; J gene: TRBJ1-6; V gene: TRBV9; CDR3 length: 15; CDR3 protein: CASSWRTGDGSPLHF
clone size: many; J gene: TRBJ2-1; V gene: TRBV12-3/TRBV12-4; CDR3 length: 16; CDR3 protein: CASSLPPLEPYNEQFF
clone size: many; J gene: TRBJ1-2; V gene: TRBV20-1; CDR3 length: 12; CDR3 protein: CSAILVNYGYTF
clone size: once; J gene: TRBJ1-4; V gene: TRBV6-1; CDR3 length: 14; CDR3 protein: CATKKGATNEKLFF
clone size: few; J gene: TRBJ2-5; V gene: TRBV6-5; CDR3 length: 16; CDR3 protein: CASSYSGRQGLETQYF
clone size: NA; J gene: TRBJ2-2; V gene: TRBV11-3; CDR3 length: 17; CDR3 protein: CASSQGLAGGRTGELFF
clone size: few; J gene: TRBJ1-2; V gene: TRBV20-1; CDR3 length: 13; CDR3 protein: CSAPGDINYGYTF
clone size: NA; J gene: TRBJ2-3; V gene: TRBV7-2; CDR3 length: 18; CDR3 protein: CASSSGQGAGIFTDTQYF
clone size: NA; J gene: TRBJ2-7; V gene: TRBV4-2; CDR3 length: 13; CDR3 protein: CASSPRFSYEQYF
clone size: many; J gene: TRBJ2-1; V gene: TRBV14; CDR3 length: 14; CDR3 protein: CASRALAPHNEQFF
clone size: NA; J gene: TRBJ2-5; V gene: TRBV9; CDR3 length: 14; CDR3 protein: CASSVEGAGETQYF
clone size: many; J gene: TRBJ2-3; V gene: TRBV5-1; CDR3 length: 13; CDR3 protein: CATSLGGTDTQYF
clone size: NA; J gene: TRBJ2-2; V gene: TRBV20-1; CDR3 length: 14; CDR3 protein: CSAREGTNTGEPFF
clone size: few; J gene: TRBJ2-5; V gene: TRBV9; CDR3 length: 14; CDR3 protein: CASSAQGPRETQYF
clone size: many; J gene: TRBJ2-7; V gene: TRBV7-8; CDR3 length: 18; CDR3 protein: CASSLGGGRRHHGKEQYF
clone size: many; J gene: TRBJ2-3; V gene: TRBV7-9; CDR3 length: 16; CDR3 protein: CASSLRLAMSTDTQYF
clone size: NA; J gene: TRBJ2-3; V gene: TRBV2; CDR3 length: 13; CDR3 protein: CASILWDTDTQYF
clone size: many; J gene: TRBJ2-7; V gene: TRBV11-2; CDR3 length: 14; CDR3 protein: CASSLEGIAYEQYF
clone size: NA; J gene: TRBJ1-2; V gene: TRBV3-1; CDR3 length: 15; CDR3 protein: CASSQDRRVDRGYTF
clone size: NA; J gene: TRBJ2-3; V gene: TRBV19; CDR3 length: 13; CDR3 protein: CASSISGKDTQYF
clone size: NA; J gene: TRBJ1-1; V gene: TRBV2; CDR3 length: 16; CDR3 protein: CASSEAGTYLNTEAFF
clone size: many; J gene: TRBJ1-1; V gene: TRBV6-4; CDR3 length: 13; CDR3 protein: CASSEGGRTEAFF
clone size: NA; J gene: TRBJ1-6; V gene: TRBV11-3; CDR3 length: 16; CDR3 protein: CASSPTRGQNNSPLHF
clone size: many; J gene: TRBJ2-7; V gene: TRBV20-1; CDR3 length: 12; CDR3 protein: CSARPAYYEQYF
clone size: many; J gene: TRBJ1-1; V gene: TRBV10-3; CDR3 length: 14; CDR3 protein: CATRTRSLNTEAFF
clone size: many; J gene: TRBJ2-1; V gene: TRBV5-1; CDR3 length: 16; CDR3 protein: CASSLAVDAGYDEQFF
clone size: many; J gene: TRBJ2-7; V gene: TRBV5-1; CDR3 length: 15; CDR3 protein: CASSLDGVSSYEQYF
clone size: few; J gene: TRBJ1-4; V gene: TRBV5-1; CDR3 length: 12; CDR3 protein: CASSPLGEKLFF
clone size: NA; J gene: TRBJ2-1; V gene: TRBV5-1; CDR3 length: 16; CDR3 protein: CASSLRTTLSYNEQFF
clone size: many; J gene: TRBJ1-2; V gene: TRBV28; CDR3 length: 15; CDR3 protein: CASSLTGGANYGYTF
clone size: many; J gene: TRBJ1-1; V gene: TRBV5-1; CDR3 length: 14; CDR3 protein: CASSFRGENTEAFF
clone size: NA; J gene: TRBJ2-1; V gene: TRBV5-4; CDR3 length: 16; CDR3 protein: CASSPGAAGVFNEQFF
clone size: NA; J gene: TRBJ2-3; V gene: TRBV11-2; CDR3 length: 17; CDR3 protein: CASSLTSGGISTDTQYF
clone size: few; J gene: TRBJ1-1; V gene: TRBV5-8; CDR3 length: 13; CDR3 protein: CASSYPKNTEAFF
clone size: few; J gene: TRBJ2-3; V gene: TRBV7-2; CDR3 length: 15; CDR3 protein: CASSLTGTRADTQYF
clone size: few; J gene: TRBJ2-3; V gene: TRBV20-1; CDR3 length: 17; CDR3 protein: CSARLGERGVLRDTQYF
clone size: NA; J gene: TRBJ1-4; V gene: TRBV5-5; CDR3 length: 15; CDR3 protein: CASSFSAGANEKLFF
clone size: many; J gene: TRBJ1-1; V gene: TRBV6-1; CDR3 length: 14; CDR3 protein: CASSVTAGGGEAFF
clone size: NA; J gene: TRBJ2-7; V gene: TRBV29-1; CDR3 length: 14; CDR3 protein: CSVRTSGNRYEQYF
clone size: few; J gene: TRBJ2-1; V gene: TRBV6-2/TRBV6-3; CDR3 length: 13; CDR3 protein: CASRGTGGMGQFF
clone size: few; J gene: TRBJ1-3; V gene: TRBV11-3; CDR3 length: 16; CDR3 protein: CASSLLGTNSGNTIYF
clone size: few; J gene: TRBJ2-3; V gene: TRBV2; CDR3 length: 14; CDR3 protein: CASSYRTETDTQYF
clone size: NA; J gene: TRBJ2-7; V gene: TRBV27; CDR3 length: 15; CDR3 protein: CASSLSGTGDYEQYF